This T cell receptor (beta chain) was captured by sequencing in a study of shared clonotypes between healthy human individuals. This CDR3 contains 17 residues. Trimming removed 2 bases from V and 4 bases from J, with 20 bases in between. CDR1 is SGDLS, CDR2 YYNGEE, per germline. Naive CD8 isolation took CD45RO-negative cells positively selected for CCR7 and excluded terminally differentiated effector memory CD45RA+ cells. Clones were read by immunoSEQ multiplex PCR, and TCRdb kept only the in-frame ones, dropping some. The sample has around 2.1 million clones; about 92% are singletons. This TCR was recovered from a man in his late teens or twenties in good health. Some clones in this sample may be carry-over from other donors' samples. The sequencing sample was made of naive CD8+ T cells from PBMCs. The chain combines TRBV9 with TRBJ2-3; tentative D call: TRBD1 (6 bases). CDR3 residues: CASSVHPDRGVSDTQYF. The CDR3 DNA reads as TGTGCCAGCAGCGTTCATCCGGACAGAGGCGTCTCAGATACGCAGTATTTT.